This T cell receptor (beta chain) was profiled in a study of CD8+ T cells in alopecia areata. About the research overall: Tofacitinib was taken orally by treated patients, and the dose was 5 to 10 mg twice daily. Regarding the study as a whole: Significant decreases in scalp clonality and expanded CD8+ clones followed tofacitinib treatment.

As for this clone: What it binds is not known.

It was cDNA, reverse transcribed from extracted RNA, that served as the sequencing template. TCRdb's copy holds only in-frame clones and misses some; the assay was immunoSEQ multiplex PCR. The repertoire holds 250,000 to 350,000 clones, with around three fifths as singletons. The V and J ends lost 4 bases and 7 bases respectively, with 5 bases between them. Germline V gene lookup returns CDR1 ENHRY and CDR2 SYGVKD. The CDR3 runs to 11 residues. The treatment here: oral pan-JAK inhibitor, 5-10 mg twice daily. Material: CD4+ T cells sorted from blood, obtained between weeks 51 and 54, from a patient treated with tofacitinib. This sequence was found in a human donor with alopecia areata. The genes are TRBV10-3 and TRBJ2-1, with D unclear. CDR3 in amino acids: CAISVLNEQFF. In DNA form, the CDR3 reads TGTGCCATCAGTGTACTGAATGAGCAGTTCTTC.